This T cell receptor (beta chain) was sequenced for a study of control samples from healthy donors and cancer patients. Assay used: immunoSEQ multiplex PCR; TCRdb lists only in-frame clones, some missing. In the table there are approximately 120,000 clones, 90% of which are singletons. V dropped 6 bases and J dropped 1 base, with 9 bases sitting between them. The CDR3 runs 13 residues. From germline, CDR1 is MRHNA and CDR2 SNTAGT. Sequences were obtained from blood. The chain employs TRBV6-4 and TRBJ1-1, with a possible D match to TRBD1 (6 bases). The TCR comes from a human donor in good health. The donor label of this sample is uncertain. CDR3 nucleotide sequence: TGTGCCAGCAGCCTGGACAGGAACACTGAAGCTTTCTTT. Its protein is CASSLDRNTEAFF.